The present entry profiles one T cell receptor (beta chain) with its context. The target antigen is unknown. The record originates from a study of T-cell reconstitution after alpha-beta-depleted transplantation in children. Study-wide findings and caveats: By one year post-transplant, T-cell counts and diversity largely arose from T cells that were newly produced. Reportedly, alpha-beta T cells present about two months post-transplant originated from several hundred expanded clones of graft origin. At day 60, the high TCRbeta diversity found in some patients originated from recipient T cells and thymic progenitors that had survived.

There are 12 residues in the CDR3. Germline-derived CDR1 and CDR2 are MDHEN and SYDVKM. V dropped 6 bases and J dropped 1 base, with 5 bases sitting between them. Library preparation (for TCRbeta) was performed with unique molecular identifiers. TCRdb reprocessed the PCR reads via MiXCR and lists one record per CDR3 protein. The data hold about 440,000 distinct CDR3 sequences, with about 40% observed a single time. The sequencing used PBMCs, collected before TCRalphabeta/CD19-depleted stem cell transplant. This clonotype originated in a girl under 10 years old with aplastic anemia, due to receive a stem cell transplant. The rearrangement links TRBV28 to TRBJ2-3, with TRBD1 as a possible D gene (5 bases). The CDR3 DNA is TGTGCCAGCAGAGGGGGCACAGATACGCAGTATTTT. It encodes CASRGGTDTQYF.